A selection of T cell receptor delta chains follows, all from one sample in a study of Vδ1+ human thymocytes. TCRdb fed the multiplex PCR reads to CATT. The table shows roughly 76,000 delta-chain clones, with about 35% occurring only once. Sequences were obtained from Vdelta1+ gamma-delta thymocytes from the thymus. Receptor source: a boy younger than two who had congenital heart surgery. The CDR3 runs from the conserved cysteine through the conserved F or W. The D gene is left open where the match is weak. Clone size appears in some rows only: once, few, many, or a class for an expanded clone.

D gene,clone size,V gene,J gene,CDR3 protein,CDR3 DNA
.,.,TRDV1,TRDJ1,CALGEPPPESSLSYTDKLIF,TGTGCTCTTGGGGAACCCCCCCCCGAGTCCTCACTCTCTTACACCGATAAACTCATCTTT
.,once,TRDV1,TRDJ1,CALGESKGGPYTDKLIF,TGTGCTCTTGGGGAATCGAAGGGCGGACCTTACACCGATAAACTCATCTTT
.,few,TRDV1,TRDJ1,CALSGDHSTDKLIF,TGTGCTCTTTCGGGGGACCATTCCACCGATAAACTCATCTTT
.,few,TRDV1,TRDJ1,CALGERSAYRGDTDKLIF,TGTGCTCTTGGGGAACGATCAGCATACCGGGGAGACACCGATAAACTCATCTTT
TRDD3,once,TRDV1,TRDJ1,CALGELRRLGDPFGGTDKLIF,TGTGCTCTTGGGGAACTACGACGACTGGGGGATCCCTTCGGAGGGACCGATAAACTCATCTTT
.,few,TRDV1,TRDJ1,CALGEQVPRTTDKLIF,TGTGCTCTTGGGGAACAGGTCCCGAGGACCACCGATAAACTCATCTTT
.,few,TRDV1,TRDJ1,CALGELPLNYGAIKLEYTDKLIF,TGTGCTCTTGGGGAACTACCCCTAAATTACGGGGCGATTAAGCTGGAGTACACCGATAAACTCATCTTT
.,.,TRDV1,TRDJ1,CALGELEGLMAASADRDGSGKLIF,TGTGCTCTTGGGGAACTTGAGGGTCTTATGGCCGCAAGTGCCGACAGGGATGGTAGTGGCAAACTCATCTTT
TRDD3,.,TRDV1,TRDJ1,CALGELHRTYRVRPLGEKYTDKLIF,TGTGCTCTTGGGGAACTCCACCGCACTTACCGCGTACGTCCACTGGGGGAAAAGTACACCGATAAACTCATCTTT
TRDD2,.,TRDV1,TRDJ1,CALGDFLRGKETDKLIF,TGTGCTCTTGGGGATTTCCTACGTGGTAAGGAGACCGATAAACTCATCTTT
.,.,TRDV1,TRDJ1,CALGDRLPNYWGYNDKLIF,TGTGCTCTTGGGGATAGACTTCCTAACTACTGGGGATACAATGATAAACTCATCTTT
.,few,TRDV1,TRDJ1,CALGEPVTTDKLIF,TGTGCTCTTGGGGAACCCGTAACTACCGATAAACTCATCTTT
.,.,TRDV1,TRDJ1,CALGELRWEGTDKLIF,TGTGCTCTTGGGGAACTTAGGTGGGAAGGCACCGATAAACTCATCTTT
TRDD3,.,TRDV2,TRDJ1,CACDTVTGGYSPYTDKLIF,TGTGCCTGTGACACGGTGACTGGGGGATACAGTCCCTACACCGATAAACTCATCTTT
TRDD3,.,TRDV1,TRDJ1,CALGEPLFRSRITGGPYTDKLIF,TGTGCTCTTGGGGAACCCCTCTTCCGGTCTCGGATTACTGGGGGACCGTACACCGATAAACTCATCTTT
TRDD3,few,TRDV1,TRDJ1,CALGELLPRTGGYAPYTDKLIF,TGTGCTCTTGGGGAACTCCTTCCCCGTACTGGGGGATACGCTCCGTACACCGATAAACTCATCTTT
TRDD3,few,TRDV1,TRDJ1,CALASLRDGGYLGTDKLIF,TGTGCTCTTGCATCCCTTCGTGATGGGGGATACTTGGGCACCGATAAACTCATCTTT